What follows is one T cell receptor (beta chain) and its context. Fresh-frozen tumor tissue and more than two years of survival data were available for all. All glioblastoma patients lacked an isocitrate dehydrogenase mutation. The CDR3 is made up of 15 amino acids. Germline V lookup: CDR1 SGHNT, CDR2 YYREEE (reference sequence). Unmatched junction bases numbered 7, after V lost 4 bases and J lost 3 bases. This entry is derived from a study of glioma-infiltrating T cells after dendritic cell vaccination. Overall study context: Between about 2003 and 2013, patients got autologous tumor lysate-pulsed dendritic cell vaccines. Dendritic cells derived from monocytes and pulsed with autologous tumor lysate formed the vaccine.

The method was immunoSEQ multiplex PCR; TCRdb's version includes in-frame clones alone and lacks a portion of them. This repertoire shows about 90,000 clones, 70% to 90% found once; its top ten account for 2.5% to 3%. The sample here was blood, taken before dendritic cell vaccination. The origin of this receptor is a human donor with glioblastoma. V gene TRBV5-4 combines with J gene TRBJ2-7, with 10 bases identical to TRBD1. The CDR3, as DNA: TGTGCCAGCAGCCGCCCGGGACAGGGGTACTACGAGCAGTACTTC. It encodes CASSRPGQGYYEQYF.